Following are 18 T cell receptor beta chains from one sample sequenced in a study of CD4 and CD8 cells across lung adenocarcinoma regions. TCRdb fed the PCR reads into MiXCR, producing one record per CDR3 protein. The table includes about 20,000 distinct CDR3 sequences, roughly 56% detected once. Sequenced material: CD8+ T cells from the center of a lung tumor. The origin of the receptors is a female donor with lung adenocarcinoma. The CD4 and CD8 labels of this study may be unreliable.

Ten or more counts support this clonotype. The V and J genes are TRBV12-3 or TRBV12-4 and TRBJ2-5; TRBD1 might be the D (6 bases). With 4 bases removed from V and 7 bases from J, the gap between germline ends came to 13 bases. The length of the CDR3 is 13 residues. The CDR3 sequence is CASSWGLGGTQYF. As DNA, the CDR3 is TGTGCCAGCAGTTGGGGGCTTGGCGGGACCCAGTACTTC.

About this clonotype itself: One junction end does not reproduce the germline sequence, and a read error may be involved. The genes are TRBV10-2 and TRBJ2-4; perhaps D is TRBD1 or TRBD2 (5 bases each). CDR1 and CDR2 from the germline V gene are WSHSY and SAAADI. The CDR3 covers 13 residues. CDR3 coding DNA: TGCGCCAGGGGGGTGGGAGCCGAAAACACTCAGTACTTC. This translates into CARGVGAENTQYF.

The chain recombines TRBV29-1 with TRBJ2-1; 15 bases fit TRBD2. The CDR3 contains 17 residues. From germline, CDR1 is SQVTM and CDR2 ANQGSEA. V was pared by 1 base and J by 8 bases, with 9 bases of the junction left unmatched. This CDR3 is CSVEVRTSGRAGYEQFF. The CDR3 DNA sequence: TGCAGCGTTGAAGTTCGGACTAGCGGGAGGGCGGGATATGAGCAGTTCTTC.

The chain uses TRBV11-3 and TRBJ2-3; no clear D gene. The CDR3 extends over 17 amino acids. Germline CDR1 and CDR2: SGHNT and YENEEA. Trimming removed 3 bases at V and 1 base at J, with 17 bases between. The CDR3 nucleotides are TGTGCCAGCAGCTTTGGGCCTCAACTGAGCGGCACAGATACGCAGTATTTT. Translated: CASSFGPQLSGTDTQYF.

The chain links TRBV27 to TRBJ2-1; maybe TRBD1 (5 bases). The J call is doubtful: the DNA matches TRBJ2-5 better. Germline V gene lookup returns CDR1 MNHEY and CDR2 SMNVEV (reference sequence). The length of the CDR3 is 13 residues. The DNA of the CDR3 is TGTGCCAGCAGGGGGCGTGAAGAAGAGACCCAGTACTTC. Translation: CASRGREEETQYF.

On this clonotype: A read error may produce the germline difference seen at one junction end. The genes are TRBV7-1 and TRBJ2-1; D might be TRBD1 (5 bases). TRBV7-1 is classed as an ORF, of uncertain function. The CDR3 extends over 13 amino acids. This CDR3 reads CGGPSPRANEQYF. The CDR3, as DNA: TGTGGGGGCCCATCTCCGCGCGCCAACGAGCAGTATTTC.

By share, this clonotype counts as medium-sized (0.01 to 0.1%). V usage is TRBV10-1 and J usage is TRBJ2-1; 8 nucleotides line up with TRBD2. The J segment lost 8 bases and the V segment lost 7 bases, leaving 13 bases of the junction unmatched. Germline loops: CDR1 WNHNN, CDR2 SYGVQD (reference sequence). This CDR3 is 15 amino acids long. The CDR3 protein is CASKGRSGSRDEQFF. In DNA form, the CDR3 reads TGCGCCAGCAAGGGACGAAGCGGGAGCCGGGATGAGCAGTTCTTC.

The gene calls are TRBV10-1 and TRBJ1-3; TRBD1 matches at 7 bases. The CDR3 is made up of 17 amino acids. Germline values: CDR1 WNHNN, CDR2 SYGVQD (reference sequence). With 0 bases clipped from V and 0 bases from J, the junction kept 5 bases outside the gene matches. CDR3 region: CASSESGQASSGNTIYF. The CDR3, as DNA: TGCGCCAGCAGTGAGTCAGGACAGGCCAGCTCTGGAAACACCATATATTTT.

The chain is built from TRBV12-3 or TRBV12-4 and TRBJ2-4; no firm D call. This CDR3 contains 13 residues. Trimming cost V 6 bases and J 13 bases, with 19 bases left between them. CDR3 in DNA: TGTGCCAGCAGGCCCCTCTCCAACAGCATGCAGTACTTC. It yields the protein CASRPLSNSMQYF.

This clonotype has a count of ten or more. V usage is TRBV7-2 and J usage is TRBJ2-3; D is ambiguous. Per the germline V gene, CDR1 is SGHTA and CDR2 is FQGNSA. V was clipped by 4 bases and J by 4 bases, with 12 bases between them. This CDR3 region has 14 residues. CDR3 bases: TGTGCCAGCAGCTCGTACCTTAGGTCAGATACGCAGTATTTT. It is translated as CASSSYLRSDTQYF.

V usage is TRBV6-1 and J usage is TRBJ2-5; D tentatively reads TRBD1 or TRBD2 (5 bases each). Per germline, CDR1 MNHNS and CDR2 SASEGT. The V end was cut by 8 bases, the J end by 10 bases, with 29 bases between. The CDR3 contains 16 residues. CDR3 amino acids: CASGALGDRDQNIQYF. The CDR3 DNA sequence: TGTGCCAGCGGCGCGCTCGGGGACCGGGACCAAAACATCCAGTACTTC.

V and J are TRBV6-2 or TRBV6-3 and TRBJ2-7; D gene ambiguous. Trimming took 4 bases from V and 4 from J, leaving 11 bases between them. The CDR3 is made up of 13 amino acids. Germline lookup yields CDR1 MNHEY and CDR2 SVGEGT. The CDR3, as DNA: TGTGCCAGCAGTTTCGGAACGCTATACGAGCAGTACTTC. Its translation is CASSFGTLYEQYF.

The chain links TRBV6-4 to TRBJ2-2; unclear D gene. V gave up 6 bases and J gave up 4 bases, with 9 bases separating them. Germline CDR1 and CDR2: MRHNA and SNTAGT. The CDR3 extends over 13 amino acids. For the CDR3, the DNA is TGTGCCAGCAGGCGGACCGTCACCGGGGAGCTGTTTTTT. Translated: CASRRTVTGELFF.

This clonotype is categorized as large. This chain links TRBV27 with TRBJ2-5; D call uncertain. V lost 7 bases, J lost 5 bases, and 14 bases lay in between. This CDR3 region has 13 residues. Looked up from germline, CDR1 is MNHEY and CDR2 is SMNVEV (reference sequence). In nucleotides, the CDR3 is TGTGCCAGCAAGGACCCTCTAGGGGAGACCCAGTACTTC. It specifies CASKDPLGETQYF.

The chain carries TRBV24-1 and TRBJ2-1; 13 bases are a match to TRBD2. Germline V gene data show CDR1 as KGHDR and CDR2 as SFDVKD. The V and J ends lost 4 bases and 8 bases, in that order; junction bases with no gene match: 10. CDR3 length equals 17 residues. The CDR3 is CATSDTSGRAPRDEQFF. For the CDR3, the DNA is TGTGCCACCAGTGACACTAGCGGGAGGGCCCCTCGGGATGAGCAGTTCTTC.

With regard to this clonotype: At one end the junction does not follow the germline gene, possibly because of a read error. This chain links TRBV12-3 or TRBV12-4 with TRBJ2-3; D is uncertain. This CDR3 is built from 13 residues. For the CDR3, the DNA is TGTGCCAGCAGGCCGCTCTCCACACATACTCAGTATTTC. Translating it yields CASRPLSTHTQYF.

In DNA, the CDR3 is TGTGCCAGCAGCCAGCGGGAGCCGGGGAGAGATACGCAGTATTTT. Translating gives CASSQREPGRDTQYF. J is TRBJ2-3 and V is TRBV27, with 8 bases fitting TRBD2. The germline V gene encodes CDR1 MNHEY and CDR2 SMNVEV (reference sequence). The J segment lost 5 bases and the V segment lost 6 bases, leaving 10 bases of the junction unmatched. The CDR3 is made up of 15 amino acids.

The rearrangement joins TRBV6-1 to TRBJ1-6; a possible D gene is TRBD1 (5 bases). CDR3 length: 15 amino acids. Germline V CDR1 and CDR2: MNHNS, SASEGT. Trimming cost V 0 bases and J 5 bases, with 8 bases left between them. The CDR3 DNA reads TGTGCCAGCAGTGAAGCCAAGGGACATAATTCACCCCTCCACTTT. This sequence encodes CASSEAKGHNSPLHF.